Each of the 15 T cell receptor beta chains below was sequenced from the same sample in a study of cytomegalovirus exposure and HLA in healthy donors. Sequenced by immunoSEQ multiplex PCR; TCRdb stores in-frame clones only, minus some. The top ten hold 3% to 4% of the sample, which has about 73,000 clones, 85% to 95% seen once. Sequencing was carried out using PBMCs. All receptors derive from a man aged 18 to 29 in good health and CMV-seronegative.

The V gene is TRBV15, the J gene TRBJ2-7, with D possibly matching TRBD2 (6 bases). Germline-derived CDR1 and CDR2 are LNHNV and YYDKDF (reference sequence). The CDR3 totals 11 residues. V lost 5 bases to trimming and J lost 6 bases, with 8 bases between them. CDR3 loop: CATSWRAEQYF. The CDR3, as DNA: TGTGCCACCAGCTGGAGGGCCGAGCAGTACTTC.

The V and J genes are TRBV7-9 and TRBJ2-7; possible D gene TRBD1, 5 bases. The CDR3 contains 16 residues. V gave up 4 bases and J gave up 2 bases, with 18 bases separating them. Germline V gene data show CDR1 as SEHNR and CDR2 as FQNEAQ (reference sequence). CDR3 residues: CASSSPQALEPYEQYF. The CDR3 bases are TGTGCCAGCAGCTCACCACAGGCTTTAGAACCCTACGAGCAGTACTTC.

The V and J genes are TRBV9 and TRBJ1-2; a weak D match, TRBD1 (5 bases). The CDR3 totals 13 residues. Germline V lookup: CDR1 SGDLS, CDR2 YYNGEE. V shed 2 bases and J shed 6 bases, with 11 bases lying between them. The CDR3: CASSVGQVNGYTF. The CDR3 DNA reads TGTGCCAGCAGCGTCGGACAAGTTAATGGCTACACCTTC.

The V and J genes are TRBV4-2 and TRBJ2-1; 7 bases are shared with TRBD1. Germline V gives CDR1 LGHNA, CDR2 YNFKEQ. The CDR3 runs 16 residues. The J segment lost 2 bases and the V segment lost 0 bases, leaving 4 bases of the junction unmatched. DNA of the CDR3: TGTGCCAGCAGCCAAGAGGGGACAGAGACCTACAATGAGCAGTTCTTC. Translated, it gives CASSQEGTETYNEQFF.

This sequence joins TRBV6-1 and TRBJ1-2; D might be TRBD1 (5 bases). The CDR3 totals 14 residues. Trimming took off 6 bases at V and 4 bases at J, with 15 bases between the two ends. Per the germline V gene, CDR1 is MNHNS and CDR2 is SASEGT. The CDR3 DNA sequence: TGTGCCAGCAGATACAACAGAAGGGGCTATGGCTACACCTTC. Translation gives CASRYNRRGYGYTF.

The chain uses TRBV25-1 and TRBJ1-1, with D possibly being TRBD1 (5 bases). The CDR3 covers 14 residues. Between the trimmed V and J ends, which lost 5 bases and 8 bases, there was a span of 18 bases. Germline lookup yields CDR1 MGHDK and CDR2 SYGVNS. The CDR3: CASSKLQDFKEAFF. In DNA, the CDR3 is TGTGCCAGCAGTAAGCTACAGGATTTCAAGGAAGCTTTCTTT.

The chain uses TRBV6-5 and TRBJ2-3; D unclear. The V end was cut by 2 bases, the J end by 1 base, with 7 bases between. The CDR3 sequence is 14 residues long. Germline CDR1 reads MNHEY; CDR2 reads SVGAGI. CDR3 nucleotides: TGTGCCAGCAGTTACACCCGGGGCACAGATACGCAGTATTTT. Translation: CASSYTRGTDTQYF.

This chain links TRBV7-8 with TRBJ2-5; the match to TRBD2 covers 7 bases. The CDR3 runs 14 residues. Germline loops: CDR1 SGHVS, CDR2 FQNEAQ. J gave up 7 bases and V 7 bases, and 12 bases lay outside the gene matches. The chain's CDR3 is CASTLRGRVSTQYF. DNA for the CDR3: TGTGCCAGCACCCTCCGGGGGAGGGTTTCGACCCAGTACTTC. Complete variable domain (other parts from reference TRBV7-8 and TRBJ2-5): GAGVSQSPRYKVAKRGQDVALRCDPISGHVSLFWYQQALGQGPEFLTYFQNEAQLDKSGLPSDRFFAERPEGSVSTLKIQRTQQEDSAVYLCASTLRGRVSTQYFGPGTRLLVL.

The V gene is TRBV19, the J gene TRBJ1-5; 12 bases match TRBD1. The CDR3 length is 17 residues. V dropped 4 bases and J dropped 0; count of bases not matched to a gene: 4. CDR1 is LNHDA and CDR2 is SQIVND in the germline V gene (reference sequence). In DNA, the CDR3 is TGTGCCAGTAGTAGGGACAGGGGGCGAGGTAGCAATCAGCCCCAGCATTTT. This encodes CASSRDRGRGSNQPQHF.

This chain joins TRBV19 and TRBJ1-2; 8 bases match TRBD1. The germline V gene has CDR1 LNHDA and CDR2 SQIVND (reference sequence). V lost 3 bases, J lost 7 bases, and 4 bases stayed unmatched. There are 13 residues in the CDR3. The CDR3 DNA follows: TGTGCCAGTAGTATCGGACAGGGAGGTGGCTACACCTTC. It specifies CASSIGQGGGYTF.

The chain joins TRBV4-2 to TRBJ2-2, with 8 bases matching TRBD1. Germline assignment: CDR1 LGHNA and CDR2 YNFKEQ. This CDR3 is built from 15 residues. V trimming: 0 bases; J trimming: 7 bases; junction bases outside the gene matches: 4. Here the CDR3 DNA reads TGTGCCAGCAGCCAAGACAAGGGGACAGGCGGGGAGCTGTTTTTT. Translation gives CASSQDKGTGGELFF.

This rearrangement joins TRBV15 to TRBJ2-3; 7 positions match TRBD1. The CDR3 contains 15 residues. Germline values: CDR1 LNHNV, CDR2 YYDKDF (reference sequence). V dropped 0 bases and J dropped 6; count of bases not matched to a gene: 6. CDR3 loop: CATSRDGTERDTQYF. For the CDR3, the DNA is TGTGCCACCAGCAGAGATGGGACAGAGAGGGATACGCAGTATTTT.

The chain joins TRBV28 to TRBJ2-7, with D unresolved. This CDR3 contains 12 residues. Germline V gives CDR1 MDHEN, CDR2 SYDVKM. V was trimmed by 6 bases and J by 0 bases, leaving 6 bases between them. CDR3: CASRVSSYEQYF. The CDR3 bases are TGTGCCAGCAGAGTCAGCTCCTACGAGCAGTACTTC. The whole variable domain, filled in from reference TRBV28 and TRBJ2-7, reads DVKVTQSSRYLVKRTGEKVFLECVQDMDHENMFWYRQDPGLGLRLIYFSYDVKMKEKGDIPEGYSVSREKKERFSLILESASTNQTSMYLCASRVSSYEQYFGPGTRLTVT.

For the CDR3, the DNA is TGCAGCGCTGGAGGACAGAGCTCTGGAAACACCATATATTTT. This translates into CSAGGQSSGNTIYF. This rearrangement joins TRBV29-1 to TRBJ1-3, with D perhaps TRBD1 (6 bases). The CDR3 extends over 14 amino acids. V was pared by 7 bases and J by 0 bases, with 13 bases between. Looked up from germline, CDR1 is SQVTM and CDR2 is ANQGSEA.

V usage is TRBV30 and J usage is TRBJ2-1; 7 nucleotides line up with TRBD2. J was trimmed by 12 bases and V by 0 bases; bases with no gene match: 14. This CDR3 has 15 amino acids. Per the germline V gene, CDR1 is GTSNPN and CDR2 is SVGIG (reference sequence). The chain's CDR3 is CAWSVEAGTTPVQFF. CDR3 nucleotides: TGTGCCTGGAGTGTCGAAGCGGGGACGACCCCGGTGCAGTTCTTC. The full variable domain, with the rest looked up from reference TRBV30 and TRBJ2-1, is SQTIHQWPATLVQPVGSPLSLECTVEGTSNPNLYWYRQAAGRGLQLLFYSVGIGQISSEVPQNLSASRPQDRQFILSSKKLLLSDSGFYLCAWSVEAGTTPVQFFGPGTRLTVL.